The clone carrying this T cell receptor (beta chain) was observed a handful of times. The antigen is undetermined. The data were obtained in a study of vaccination and CD4 T cells after COVID-19. Across the whole study: Median time from COVID diagnosis to post-COVID sampling was approximately 3.5 months (35 to 161).

V was cut by 1 base and J by 2 bases, with 19 bases left in between. Germline CDR1 DFQATT, CDR2 SNEGSKA (reference sequence). This CDR3 is 17 amino acids long. An Oncomine TCR Beta short-read assay was used to sequence the DNA from cultured CD4+ T cells. TCRdb called the PCR reads again in MiXCR, with one record for every CDR3 protein. The table lists around 19,000 distinct CDR3 sequences, around 42% of them singletons. Treatment reported: roughly 11-day PBMC culture with coronavirus spike peptide pools or control peptides (ViraFEST assay). This receptor was taken from a human donor who had recovered from COVID-19. Input material: CD4+ T cells from blood, cultured in vitro. This chain connects TRBV20-1 to TRBJ2-3; possible D gene TRBD2, 7 bases. The CDR3 loop reads CSARAQTGGGITDTQYF. The CDR3 nucleotides are TGCAGTGCTAGAGCTCAAACGGGGGGCGGGATCACAGATACGCAGTATTTT.